Below, 18 T cell receptor beta chains from the same sample are listed, as sequenced in a study of cytomegalovirus exposure and HLA in healthy donors. Primers: 60 Vbeta forward and 13 Jbeta reverse. Some clones are missing from TCRdb's copy, which holds only in-frame ones; the method was immunoSEQ multiplex PCR. The table lists fewer than 200,000 clones, 82% of them singletons, with roughly 1.5% in the top ten. The source material was PBMCs. Receptors were obtained from a woman aged 18 to 35 in good health and CMV-seronegative.

The chain employs TRBV7-8 and TRBJ1-5; TRBD1 might be the D (6 bases). The CDR3 consists of 18 residues. Trimming took off 0 bases at V and 4 bases at J, with 19 bases between the two ends. The germline CDR1 and CDR2 sequences are SGHVS and FQNEAQ. In nucleotides, the CDR3 is TGTGCCAGCAGCTTAGCGGGGGCGGACCGTCTCGGGAATCAGCCCCAGCATTTT. Translated, it gives CASSLAGADRLGNQPQHF. The whole variable domain, remainder taken from reference TRBV7-8 and TRBJ1-5, is GAGVSQSPRYKVAKRGQDVALRCDPISGHVSLFWYQQALGQGPEFLTYFQNEAQLDKSGLPSDRFFAERPEGSVSTLKIQRTQQEDSAVYLCASSLAGADRLGNQPQHFGDGTRLSIL.

The V gene is TRBV10-3, the J gene TRBJ2-2; 7 bases align to TRBD1. This CDR3 has 13 residues. The germline V gene has CDR1 ENHRY and CDR2 SYGVKD. Unmatched junction bases numbered 2, after V lost 10 bases and J lost 0 bases. The CDR3 nucleotides read TGTGCCACAGGGACAGCGAACACCGGGGAGCTGTTTTTT. Protein sequence: CATGTANTGELFF.

The rearrangement joins TRBV9 to TRBJ2-2; D gene ambiguous. In germline, CDR1 is SGDLS, CDR2 YYNGEE. This CDR3 is 14 amino acids long. V was shortened by 0 bases and J by 5 bases, with 8 bases between the two germline ends. The chain's CDR3 is CASSVDPGTGELFF. As DNA, the CDR3 is TGTGCCAGCAGCGTAGATCCGGGTACCGGGGAGCTGTTTTTT.

This chain's CDR3 is CASSERQVPYNEQFF. The CDR3 region has the DNA TGCGCCAGCAGTGAAAGACAGGTTCCCTACAATGAGCAGTTCTTC. This chain links TRBV10-1 with TRBJ2-1; TRBD1 might be the D (6 bases). The germline CDR1 and CDR2 sequences are WNHNN and SYGVQD (reference sequence). Trimming pared 3 bases from V and 2 bases from J, leaving 11 bases between. The CDR3 runs to 15 residues.

V is TRBV7-8 and J is TRBJ2-7; tentatively, D is TRBD1 (6 bases). Germline V gives CDR1 SGHVS, CDR2 FQNEAQ. CDR3 size: 14 residues. V was cut by 5 bases and J by 3 bases, with 14 bases left in between. The CDR3 DNA reads TGTGCCAGCAGCCTACAGACAGGATTCTACGAGCAGTACGTC. Amino acids: CASSLQTGFYEQYV.

In its sample, this clone was seen once. J is TRBJ1-2 and V is TRBV7-9, with D possibly being TRBD1 (6 bases). V lost 6 bases and J 5 bases, leaving 13 bases between the germline ends. The CDR3 totals 13 residues. In germline, CDR1 is SEHNR, CDR2 FQNEAQ (reference sequence). The CDR3 sequence is CASRVGQQYGYTF. The CDR3 coding sequence is TGTGCCAGCAGGGTCGGACAGCAATATGGCTACACCTTC.

The CDR3 nucleotides read TGCGCCAGCAGCTGGGGGACAGGGATCCACGAGCAGTACTTC. Encoded protein: CASSWGTGIHEQYF. The genes are TRBV10-1 and TRBJ2-7; 9 positions match TRBD1. CDR3 length equals 14 residues. Trimming removed 6 bases from V and 5 bases from J; junction bases left unmatched: 8. Germline V gives CDR1 WNHNN, CDR2 SYGVQD (reference sequence).

The chain uses TRBV14 and TRBJ2-7; 9 positions agree with TRBD2. In germline, CDR1 is SGHDN, CDR2 FVKESK. The CDR3 sequence is 18 residues long. The CDR3 DNA reads TGTGCCAGCAGTCAAGAACCTAGCGGGATACCGTTCGGCAACGAGCAGTACGTC. Translating it yields CASSQEPSGIPFGNEQYV.

The gene calls are TRBV6-5 and TRBJ2-5, with D possibly being TRBD1 (5 bases). The germline CDR1 and CDR2 sequences are MNHEY and SVGAGI. The CDR3 loop spans 13 amino acids. The ends were cut back, 5 bases at V and 5 bases at J, with 12 bases in the middle. This CDR3 is CASSNSGMETQYF. Written as DNA, the CDR3 is TGTGCCAGCAGTAATTCAGGGATGGAGACCCAGTACTTC.

The genes are TRBV18 and TRBJ1-4; no clear D gene. Germline values: CDR1 KGHSH, CDR2 LQKENI. The V end was cut by 2 bases, the J end by 8 bases, with 6 bases between. The CDR3 runs to 12 residues. The CDR3 sequence: CASSPAGEKLFF. DNA for the CDR3: TGTGCCAGCTCACCAGCGGGGGAAAAACTGTTTTTT.

The V and J genes are TRBV7-2 and TRBJ2-7; 12 nucleotides match TRBD1. Looked up from germline, CDR1 is SGHTA and CDR2 is FQGNSA. The CDR3 runs 16 residues. Trimming took 3 bases from V and 4 from J; bases not matched to a gene: 7. CDR3 coding DNA: TGTGCCAGCAGCTTCGGGACAGGGGGCGGGTCGTACGAGCAGTACTTC. Its translation: CASSFGTGGGSYEQYF. The full variable domain, its missing parts supplied by reference TRBV7-2 and TRBJ2-7, is GAGVSQSPSNKVTEKGKDVELRCDPISGHTALYWYRQSLGQGLEFLIYFQGNSAPDKSGLPSDRFSAERTGGSVSTLTIQRTQQEDSAVYLCASSFGTGGGSYEQYFGPGTRLTVT.

The chain is built from TRBV12-2 and TRBJ2-7; the table gives TRBD2 as D, unverified against the DNA. TRBV12-2 is a pseudogene locus. CDR3 size: 16 residues. The CDR3 spells CASRSGTTGDSYEQYF. The DNA for the CDR3 is TGTGCAAGTCGCTCCGGCACGACTGGCGACTCCTACGAGCAGTACTTC.

CDR3 DNA: TGTGCCACCTCCCGGGACAGGGGGCCCGAGCAGTACGTC. It encodes CATSRDRGPEQYV. The V call is TRBV6-6, the J call TRBJ2-7; 12 bases line up with TRBD1. Per the germline V gene, CDR1 is MNHNY and CDR2 is SVGAGI (reference sequence). J gave up 6 bases and V 10 bases, and 7 bases lay outside the gene matches. This CDR3 spans 13 amino acids.

The V and J genes are TRBV6-6 and TRBJ2-3; weak D call: TRBD2 (5 bases). This CDR3 region has 11 residues. Per germline, CDR1 MNHNY and CDR2 SVGAGI (reference sequence). Between the trimmed V and J ends, which lost 2 bases and 9 bases, there was a span of 6 bases. The CDR3 is CASSYGETQYF. CDR3 coding DNA: TGTGCCAGCAGTTACGGGGAGACGCAGTATTTT.

This sequence joins TRBV9 and TRBJ2-3; TRBD1 aligns across 7 bases. Germline V gene data show CDR1 as SGDLS and CDR2 as YYNGEE. V shed 5 bases and J 2 bases; nucleotides not matched to a gene: 5. CDR3 length: 14 amino acids. CDR3 in DNA: TGTGCCAGCAGTATGACAGGGATCACAGATACGCAGTATTTT. The encoded protein is CASSMTGITDTQYF.

The V and J genes are TRBV10-3 and TRBJ1-1; D gene ambiguous. Germline assignment: CDR1 ENHRY and CDR2 SYGVKD. The CDR3 sequence is 15 residues long. The V and J ends lost 4 bases and 0 bases respectively, with 12 bases between them. DNA of the CDR3: TGTGCCATCAGTGTCAAGGGAGTGATGAACACTGAAGCTTTCTTT. Residues: CAISVKGVMNTEAFF.

This clone was counted between two and nine times. The chain joins TRBV6-6 to TRBJ2-1; the D is unclear. CDR1 and CDR2 (germline): MNHNY, SVGAGI (reference sequence). The V and J ends lost 2 bases and 0 bases respectively, with 11 bases between them. The CDR3 totals 16 residues. The CDR3 region is CASSYDGPSSYNEQFF. CDR3 nucleotides: TGTGCCAGCAGTTACGATGGTCCGAGCTCCTACAATGAGCAGTTCTTC.

This clone appeared once. The chain links TRBV4-1 to TRBJ2-5, with D perhaps TRBD1 (6 bases). Germline-derived CDR1 and CDR2 are MGHRA and YSYEKL. Trimming shortened V by 4 bases and J by 2 bases, and 11 bases separated the two germline ends. The CDR3 length is 14 residues. The CDR3 reads CASSLPTGQETQYF. The CDR3 bases are TGCGCCAGCAGCCTACCGACAGGACAAGAGACCCAGTACTTC.